The 2 T cell receptor beta chains listed next were all sequenced from one sample in a study of shared clonotypes between healthy human individuals. TCRdb keeps only in-frame clones here, not all; method: immunoSEQ multiplex PCR. Of about 2 million clones listed, 85% to 95% are singletons. Source material: naive CD4+ T cells sorted from blood. The subset: CD45RA+ positively selected. The source is a man between 18 and 35 years old in good health.

This clone appeared a single time. Other DNA sequences of this sample code for an identical CDR3. The CDR3 region is CASSESGNEQFF. Here the CDR3 DNA reads TGTGCCAGCAGTGAAAGTGGGAATGAGCAGTTCTTC. V usage is TRBV2 and J usage is TRBJ2-1; D ambiguous. Trimming stripped 2 bases from V and 7 bases from J, with 6 bases between. The CDR3 contains 12 residues. Germline CDR1 reads SNHLY; CDR2 reads FYNNEI. Looking up the rest from reference TRBV2 and TRBJ2-1 gives the full variable domain: EPEVTQTPSHQVTQMGQEVILRCVPISNHLYFYWYRQILGQKVEFLVSFYNNEISEKSEIFDDQFSVERPDGSNFTLKIRSTKLEDSAMYFCASSESGNEQFFGPGTRLTVL.

This clone was picked up a small number of times. The V and J genes are TRBV5-6 and TRBJ2-5, with a weak D call TRBD2 (6 bases). The CDR3 has 14 amino acids. Germline V gives CDR1 SGHDT, CDR2 YYEEEE. V shed 0 bases and J shed 3 bases, with 9 bases lying between them. Here the CDR3 DNA reads TGTGCCAGCAGCTTGGCTAGCGTTAAAGAGACCCAGTACTTC. Translation gives CASSLASVKETQYF.